This T cell receptor beta chain stems from a study of cytomegalovirus exposure and HLA in healthy donors. Study conclusions and caveats: There were some V segments, including TRBV6-2 and TRBV6-3, excluded as indistinguishable. A cluster of highly shared sequence variants was likely a sequencing artifact.

Researchers ran the PCR with 60 Vbeta and 13 Jbeta primers. Profiled with immunoSEQ multiplex PCR; TCRdb holds only in-frame clones, not every one. This sample yields 100,000 or so clones, of which roughly 13% are seen a single time; approximately 15% belongs to the top ten. To note about this clone: Its specificity is not known.

Donors were ostensibly healthy at sampling, although undocumented immune exposures were probable. Germline V gene sequence: CDR1 ENHRY, CDR2 SYGVKD. The CDR3 is made up of 17 amino acids. Trimming took 3 bases from V and 0 from J; bases not matched to a gene: 7. V is TRBV10-3 and J is TRBJ2-5; 10 bases are a match to TRBD2. The sequencing input was PBMCs. The origin of this receptor is a man aged 40-55 years in good health and CMV-seropositive. The CDR3 DNA is TGTGCCATCAGTGACCCGACTAGCGGGTCTAACCAAGAGACCCAGTACTTC. Translating gives CAISDPTSGSNQETQYF.